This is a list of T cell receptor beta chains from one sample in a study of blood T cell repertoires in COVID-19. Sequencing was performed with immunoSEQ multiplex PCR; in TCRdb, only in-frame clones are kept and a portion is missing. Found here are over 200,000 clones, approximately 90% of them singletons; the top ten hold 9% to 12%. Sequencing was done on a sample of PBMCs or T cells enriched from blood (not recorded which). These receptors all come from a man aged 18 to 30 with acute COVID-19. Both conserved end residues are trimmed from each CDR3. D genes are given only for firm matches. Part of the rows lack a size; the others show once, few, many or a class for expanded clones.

ASSLSGGFDEQF	TRBV28	TRBJ2-1	TRBD2	.
ASGPSNYGYT	TRBV12-3/TRBV12-4	TRBJ1-2	.	.
ASSPSRVLGILPYGYT	TRBV10-1	TRBJ1-2	.	once
ASSQQGTTEAF	TRBV12-3/TRBV12-4	TRBJ1-1	TRBD1	.
ASSVDGVTYNEQF	TRBV9	TRBJ2-1	.	.
ASSQTNRGRDTEAF	TRBV4-3	TRBJ1-1	TRBD1	.
SAQEGGYT	TRBV20-1	TRBJ1-2	.	.
ASSLPSAPNNSPLH	TRBV28	TRBJ1-6	.	.
ASSLFSGGPYEQY	TRBV27	TRBJ2-7	TRBD2	.
ASSDGSTDTQY	TRBV6-4	TRBJ2-3	.	many
ASSTGQGYGYT	TRBV28	TRBJ1-2	TRBD1	.
ASSIAPTGGVYEQY	TRBV19	TRBJ2-7	.	.
AWRRDIAKNIQY	TRBV30	TRBJ2-4	.	.
ASRTGTRGEQY	TRBV28	TRBJ2-7	.	.
ASSNGGAYNEQF	TRBV27	TRBJ2-1	.	.
ASRDRVATNEKLF	TRBV6-5	TRBJ1-4	TRBD1	.
ASGLDFDSQETQY	TRBV12-5	TRBJ2-5	.	.
ASSPGQALDGYT	TRBV18	TRBJ1-2	.	.
AWSFQPGDEQF	TRBV30	TRBJ2-1	.	.
ASSQDVTGAAGANVLT	TRBV4-2	TRBJ2-6	TRBD1	.
ASSRDREEKLF	TRBV11-2	TRBJ1-4	TRBD1	.
ASSQDASGASGEQF	TRBV4-3	TRBJ2-1	TRBD2	.
ASSLVAGTEAF	TRBV7-2	TRBJ1-1	.	.
ASSYTQGAEDTEAF	TRBV6-2/TRBV6-3	TRBJ1-1	TRBD1	.
ASSLSRLAGGNTQY	TRBV28	TRBJ2-3	TRBD2	.
ASSHETYRDDEQF	TRBV14	TRBJ2-1	.	.
ASSLGLMNTEAF	TRBV28	TRBJ1-1	.	.
ASSLDRVRGRNTEAF	TRBV7-3	TRBJ1-1	TRBD1	once
ASAAGTGHTDTQY	TRBV19	TRBJ2-3	TRBD1	.
ASSGSGRGADTQY	TRBV11-2	TRBJ2-3	TRBD2	.
ASSTTGGAPSYEQY	TRBV28	TRBJ2-7	TRBD1	.
SVMTGGDTGELF	TRBV29-1	TRBJ2-2	TRBD1	.
ASSLLGTSGIGTDTQY	TRBV27	TRBJ2-3	TRBD2	.
ASNGTPGGDEQY	TRBV28	TRBJ2-7	.	once
ASSKTSGSTGELF	TRBV11-2	TRBJ2-2	TRBD2	few
ASRTDGNTIY	TRBV5-1	TRBJ1-3	.	.
ASSTPGLWTQY	TRBV7-2	TRBJ2-5	.	.
ATTTRLRQGRFDEQF	TRBV24-1	TRBJ2-1	TRBD1	.
ASSPATTETQY	TRBV7-2	TRBJ2-5	.	.
ASSIGGHGYT	TRBV19	TRBJ1-2	.	.
AISELGASGYYEQY	TRBV10-3	TRBJ2-7	.	.
ASSLAADTQY	TRBV3-1/TRBV3-2	TRBJ2-3	.	.